One and the same sample provided the 8 T cell receptor beta chains below, sequenced in a study of beta chain features in type 1 diabetes. Study observations and caveats: Type 1 diabetes patients had TCRB CDR3s that were shorter (moderately but significantly so) in all four CD4+ subsets.

Their cognate antigens are unknown. cDNA synthesis used the whole RNA isolate, giving expressed TCRB sequences. TCRdb's copy holds only in-frame clones and misses some; the assay was immunoSEQ multiplex PCR. The sample carries hundreds of thousands of clones, over 13% recorded once. The sample taken for sequencing was naive CD4+ T cells from blood. Receptors originate from a man aged 18 to 30 with type 1 diabetes.

This clone was detected a few times. This sample includes further DNA sequences coding for the same CDR3. This chain connects TRBV10-3 to TRBJ2-3, with 9 positions matching TRBD2. J lost 3 bases, V lost 8 bases, and 6 bases had no gene match. Germline V gives CDR1 ENHRY, CDR2 SYGVKD. This CDR3 contains 14 residues. CDR3 sequence (DNA): TGTGCCATCTCTCAGGCGGGGGGGACAGATACGCAGTATTTT. It yields the protein CAISQAGGTDTQYF.

This clone has a handful of counts. At the DNA level, this CDR3 is encoded by other sequences in the same sample as well. The gene calls are TRBV30 and TRBJ2-1, with 9 bases matching TRBD2. CDR3 size: 14 residues. Germline CDR1 and CDR2: GTSNPN and SVGIG (reference sequence). With V trimmed by 2 bases and J by 5 bases, 4 bases remained unmatched. DNA of the CDR3: TGTGCCTGGAGTCCGGGACTAGCAAACAATGAGCAGTTCTTC. This encodes CAWSPGLANNEQFF.

This chain links TRBV7-2 with TRBJ2-3, with D hard to call. Germline V gives CDR1 SGHTA, CDR2 FQGNSA. Trimming pared 5 bases from V and 4 bases from J, leaving 10 bases between. The CDR3 spans 13 residues. CDR3 amino acids: CASSPSPPDTQYF. Here the CDR3 DNA reads TGTGCCAGCAGCCCCTCACCGCCAGATACGCAGTATTTT.

This clone was detected only a few times. Other DNA variants within this sample encode the same CDR3. This chain uses TRBV6-1 with TRBJ1-2; D gene ambiguous. The germline V gene encodes CDR1 MNHNS and CDR2 SASEGT. This CDR3 comprises 12 residues. The V end was cut by 0 bases, the J end by 2 bases, with 1 base between. The CDR3 sequence is CASSEANYGYTF. CDR3 bases: TGTGCCAGCAGTGAAGCGAACTATGGCTACACCTTC.

The rearrangement joins TRBV6-5 to TRBJ2-7; TRBD1 aligns across 8 bases. Trimming at V came to 7 bases and at J to 4 bases, leaving 3 bases not matched to a gene. CDR1 and CDR2 from the germline V gene are MNHEY and SVGAGI. This CDR3 spans 12 amino acids. The CDR3 DNA sequence: TGTGCCAGCACTCAGGGGGCTTACGAGCAGTACTTC. Protein: CASTQGAYEQYF.

V gene TRBV28 combines with J gene TRBJ2-2; D is possibly TRBD2 (5 bases). CDR3 size: 11 residues. The ends were cut back, 7 bases at V and 7 bases at J, with 7 bases in the middle. Germline V CDR1 and CDR2: MDHEN, SYDVKM. CDR3 loop: CASKEDGELFF. The CDR3 DNA follows: TGTGCCAGCAAGGAGGACGGGGAGCTGTTTTTT.

The chain joins TRBV27 to TRBJ2-5; possible D gene TRBD2, 6 bases. Germline lookup yields CDR1 MNHEY and CDR2 SMNVEV (reference sequence). This CDR3 spans 15 amino acids. Trimming shortened V by 5 bases and J by 3 bases, and 16 bases separated the two germline ends. The CDR3 nucleotides are TGTGCCAGCAGTCCTATAACCGGGACTGAAGAGACCCAGTACTTC. Translation: CASSPITGTEETQYF.

The table lists this clone with a few counts. This chain connects TRBV7-9 to TRBJ2-6; TRBD1 matches 8 bases. CDR3 length: 17 amino acids. With 5 bases clipped from V and 0 bases from J, the junction kept 6 bases outside the gene matches. Germline V lookup: CDR1 SEHNR, CDR2 FQNEAQ (reference sequence). For the CDR3, the DNA is TGTGCCAGCAGCCCTGGACAGGGTCGCTCTGGGGCCAACGTCCTGACTTTC. This encodes CASSPGQGRSGANVLTF.